These 19 T cell receptor beta chains were all obtained from the same sample, sequenced in a study of blood T cell repertoires in COVID-19. This table comes from immunoSEQ multiplex PCR, and its TCRdb copy is limited to in-frame clones, with some not included. The repertoire holds roughly 170,000 clones, with about four fifths as singletons. The sequenced sample consisted of PBMCs or T cells enriched from blood (not recorded which). The receptors come from a man aged 50-60 years who had recovered from COVID-19.

CDR3 region: CASSAGQGETQYF. The CDR3 nucleotides read TGTGCCAGCTCAGCCGGACAGGGAGAGACCCAGTACTTC. This sequence joins TRBV18 and TRBJ2-5; TRBD1 matches 8 bases. V gave up 5 bases and J gave up 4 bases; unmatched junction bases: 3. The CDR3 sequence is 13 residues long. Germline-derived CDR1 and CDR2 are KGHSH and LQKENI.

CDR3 nucleotide sequence: TGTGCCAGCAGCCCCAGGACAGGGGTTACCTCCTACGAGCAGTACTTC. Translation gives CASSPRTGVTSYEQYF. The chain links TRBV6-2 or TRBV6-3 to TRBJ2-7; TRBD1 matches at 9 bases. The CDR3 length is 16 residues. CDR1 and CDR2 (germline): MNHEY, SVGEGT. Unmatched junction bases numbered 9, after V lost 6 bases and J lost 0 bases.

The DNA of the CDR3 is TGTGCCAGCAGTGGAGGGTGGGGGGACGAGCAGTACTTC. Protein sequence: CASSGGWGDEQYF. The chain couples TRBV2 to TRBJ2-7; D is perhaps TRBD2 (6 bases). This CDR3 has 13 residues. V gave up 4 bases and J gave up 5 bases, with 12 bases separating them. Germline V gene sequence: CDR1 SNHLY, CDR2 FYNNEI.

This clone was counted many times. The chain employs TRBV27 and TRBJ1-1; TRBD1 agrees at 8 bases. CDR3 length equals 15 residues. The J segment lost 1 base and the V segment lost 5 bases, leaving 6 bases of the junction unmatched. CDR1 is MNHEY, CDR2 SMNVEV, per germline (reference sequence). The CDR3 DNA reads TGTGCCAGCAGTCCTGGTGGGACAGGGAACACTGAAGCTTTCTTT. As protein: CASSPGGTGNTEAFF.

J is TRBJ2-4 and V is TRBV18, with 12 bases matching TRBD2. The CDR3 spans 17 residues. Germline CDR1 reads KGHSH; CDR2 reads LQKENI. V shed 6 bases, J shed 6 bases, and the junction held 12 bases outside the gene matches. DNA for the CDR3: TGTGCCAGCTCGCCCTCCCCGCTAGCGGGGGGGTTAAACATTCAGTACTTC. This translates into CASSPSPLAGGLNIQYF.

The V gene is TRBV12-2, the J gene TRBJ2-1; the DNA was not used to check the table's D call, TRBD1. TRBV12-2 counts as a pseudogene. The CDR3 runs to 14 residues. The DNA for the CDR3 is TGTGCAAGTCGCCCCCCAGTGACCTACAATGAGCAGTTCTTC. Encoded protein: CASRPPVTYNEQFF.

The chain is built from TRBV7-2 and TRBJ2-2; D perhaps matches TRBD1 (5 bases). This CDR3 comprises 13 residues. Germline V CDR1 and CDR2: SGHTA, FQGNSA. Trimming shortened V by 6 bases and J by 6 bases, and 11 bases separated the two germline ends. The CDR3 loop is CASRRVGAGELFF. The DNA of the CDR3 is TGTGCCAGCAGACGGGTAGGGGCCGGGGAGCTGTTTTTT.

J is TRBJ2-2 and V is TRBV28, with TRBD1 matching 7 bases. Trimming at V came to 2 bases and at J to 3 bases, leaving 0 bases not matched to a gene. The germline CDR1 and CDR2 sequences are MDHEN and SYDVKM. CDR3 size: 14 residues. The CDR3, as DNA: TGTGCCAGCAGTTTACAGGGGGACACCGGGGAGCTGTTTTTT. As protein: CASSLQGDTGELFF.

V usage is TRBV3-1 (or the pseudogene TRBV3-2) and J usage is TRBJ2-3; 8 positions match TRBD2. The CDR3 consists of 16 residues. Germline lookup yields CDR1 LGHDT and CDR2 YNNKEL (reference sequence). V lost 4 bases and J lost 3; bases outside the gene matches: 9. The CDR3 region has the DNA TGTGCCAGCAGCCCCTCGGGACTAGATCTAACAGATACGCAGTATTTT. This sequence encodes CASSPSGLDLTDTQYF.

The gene calls are TRBV12-3 or TRBV12-4 and TRBJ1-2; 7 bases map to TRBD1. Trimming took 6 bases from V and 7 from J; bases not matched to a gene: 8. This CDR3 contains 13 residues. The CDR3 DNA follows: TGTGCCAGCAGAACCGAGACAGGGTCTGGCTACACCTTC. Protein: CASRTETGSGYTF.

The chain joins TRBV2 to TRBJ1-1; D is unclear. Trimming pared 8 bases from V and 3 bases from J, leaving 4 bases between. CDR1 SNHLY and CDR2 FYNNEI come from the germline V gene. The CDR3 has 10 residues. The CDR3 loop is CASGHTEAFF. DNA of the CDR3: TGTGCCAGCGGGCACACTGAAGCTTTCTTT. Variable domain in full (rest from reference TRBV2 and TRBJ1-1): EPEVTQTPSHQVTQMGQEVILRCVPISNHLYFYWYRQILGQKVEFLVSFYNNEISEKSEIFDDQFSVERPDGSNFTLKIRSTKLEDSAMYFCASGHTEAFFGQGTRLTVV.

The chain carries TRBV9 and TRBJ2-1; 10 nucleotides line up with TRBD2. Germline assignment: CDR1 SGDLS and CDR2 YYNGEE. Trimming took 2 bases from V and 7 from J; bases not matched to a gene: 6. The CDR3 has 15 residues. The CDR3 here is CASSVSGGPGNEQFF. CDR3 coding DNA: TGTGCCAGCAGCGTTAGCGGGGGGCCAGGGAATGAGCAGTTCTTC.

The chain links TRBV19 to TRBJ1-5, with D perhaps TRBD1 (5 bases). Germline lookup yields CDR1 LNHDA and CDR2 SQIVND (reference sequence). The ends were cut back, 7 bases at V and 4 bases at J, with 14 bases in the middle. The length of the CDR3 is 14 residues. The CDR3 nucleotides read TGTGCCAGTACCCTTCTCGCAGGGAATCAGCCCCAGCATTTT. Translating it yields CASTLLAGNQPQHF.

The chain employs TRBV19 and TRBJ1-4; D remains ambiguous. The germline CDR1 and CDR2 sequences are LNHDA and SQIVND (reference sequence). V dropped 0 bases and J dropped 5 bases, with 10 bases sitting between them. This CDR3 region has 15 residues. CDR3 bases: TGTGCCAGTAGTATAGATCCACAGAGAAATGAAAAACTGTTTTTT. It specifies CASSIDPQRNEKLFF.

The chain links TRBV7-3 to TRBJ1-5; no firm D call. In germline, CDR1 is SGHTA, CDR2 FQGTGA. This CDR3 is built from 13 residues. Between the trimmed V and J ends, which lost 3 bases and 3 bases, there was a span of 6 bases. CDR3 amino acids: CASSLQVNQPQHF. The CDR3 DNA follows: TGTGCCAGCAGCTTGCAGGTCAATCAGCCCCAGCATTTT.

The chain has TRBV5-1 and TRBJ1-6; 8 bases match TRBD1. The CDR3 spans 15 residues. From germline, CDR1 is SGHRS and CDR2 YFSETQ. V was clipped by 0 bases and J by 9 bases; unmatched bases: 5. The CDR3 here is CASSLDGTGGSPLHF. CDR3 DNA sequence: TGCGCCAGCAGCTTGGACGGGACAGGTGGTTCACCCCTCCACTTT.

The chain joins TRBV28 to TRBJ1-6; maybe TRBD1 (6 bases). The germline V and J ends were trimmed by 7 bases and 13 bases, with 14 bases remaining between them. This CDR3 region has 12 residues. CDR1 and CDR2 from the germline V gene are MDHEN and SYDVKM. In nucleotides, the CDR3 is TGTGCCAGCATTGCACAGACAGGTCCCCTCCACTTT. This gives the protein CASIAQTGPLHF.

This chain uses TRBV5-1 with TRBJ2-7, with D perhaps matching TRBD1 (6 bases). Germline V gene data show CDR1 as SGHRS and CDR2 as YFSETQ. Between the trimmed V and J ends, which lost 5 bases and 3 bases, there was a span of 24 bases. This CDR3 has 17 amino acids. CDR3: CASRRGTGLQANYEQYF. The CDR3 coding sequence is TGCGCCAGCAGGCGCGGTACAGGGCTTCAAGCTAACTACGAGCAGTACTTC.

The rearrangement links TRBV7-9 to TRBJ2-7; D may be TRBD1 (5 bases). The CDR3 contains 15 residues. V dropped 6 bases and J dropped 2 bases, with 17 bases sitting between them. Germline V gene lookup returns CDR1 SEHNR and CDR2 FQNEAQ (reference sequence). CDR3 in DNA: TGTGCCAGCAGTTCAGAAGGGGTTTGGGCCTACGAGCAGTACTTC. This encodes CASSSEGVWAYEQYF.